This T cell receptor (beta chain) was observed in a study of PD-1 blockade in classical Hodgkin lymphoma. General study results and limits: There was a significant rise in CD4+ TCR diversity by C4D1, with no such rise for CD8+. Patients newly diagnosed and complete responders had comparable baseline diversity.

Of note for this clone: Its antigen is currently unknown.

Germline V gene lookup returns CDR1 SGHRS and CDR2 YFSETQ. This CDR3 is 13 amino acids long. The ends were cut back, 0 bases at V and 5 bases at J, with 6 bases in the middle. Each of the patients experienced relapse following autologous stem cell transplantation, and their brentuximab vedotin exposure differed. The repertoire was sequenced with immunoSEQ multiplex PCR; TCRdb's copy has only in-frame clones and lacks some. The data hold 40,000 to 65,000 clones, with around 85% observed a single time. The receptor was derived from a human donor with classical Hodgkin lymphoma. The sequences come from peripheral blood mononuclear cells (PBMCs), collected at baseline. This sequence joins TRBV5-1 and TRBJ1-5; possible D gene TRBD1, 5 bases. The CDR3 loop reads CASSLGGDQPQHF. In DNA form, the CDR3 reads TGCGCCAGCAGCTTGGGGGGGGATCAGCCCCAGCATTTT.